These T cell receptor beta chains were read from a single sample in a study of response to subunit inactivated influenza vaccine. TCRdb ran MiXCR on the RT-PCR reads and lists one entry per CDR3 protein. This sample has 500,000 to 750,000 distinct CDR3 sequences, with less than 15% found just once. The specimen comprised PBMCs from blood, sampled 11 to 12 days after vaccination. These receptors were obtained from a man in his fifties who received an inactivated influenza vaccine. The CDR3 runs from the conserved cysteine through the conserved F or W. D genes are given only for firm matches. Rows give clone size only sometimes, using once, few, many, or a class for an expanded clone.

V	D	size	J	DNA	CDR3
TRBV12-3/TRBV12-4	-	-	TRBJ2-3	TGTGCCAGCAGGTCGGCCACAGATACGCAGTATTTT	CASRSATDTQYF
TRBV11-2	-	-	TRBJ2-1	TGTGCCAGCAGTTCGCCACGGACTTCCCCCAATGAGCAGTTCTTC	CASSSPRTSPNEQFF
TRBV12-3/TRBV12-4	-	few	TRBJ2-7	TGTGCCAGCAGTTTCTTGGGACTCGAGCAGTACTTC	CASSFLGLEQYF
TRBV7-8	TRBD2	-	TRBJ2-3	TGTGGCAGCAGCTTAGTGGAGTCGGGGCTAGCGGGGCTTTTTGATACGCAGTATTTT	CGSSLVESGLAGLFDTQYF
TRBV10-3	TRBD2	few	TRBJ2-1	TGTGCCATCAGTGAGTCTGGACTAGCAGAGCAGTTCTTC	CAISESGLAEQFF
TRBV5-5	-	-	TRBJ2-1	TGTGCCAGCAGCTTGGAAGGCAGGGAATACAATGAGCAGTTCTTC	CASSLEGREYNEQFF
TRBV18	-	few	TRBJ1-2	TGTGCCAGCTCACCACCGGCTAACTATGGCTACACCTTC	CASSPPANYGYTF
TRBV4-3	-	many	TRBJ2-3	TGCGCCAGCAGCCACCTGTCAGGATCAGATACGCAGTATTTT	CASSHLSGSDTQYF
TRBV10-3	-	few	TRBJ2-5	TGTGCCATCGGGGAGAGACAACAAGAGACCCAGTACTTC	CAIGERQQETQYF
TRBV6-5	-	few	TRBJ2-5	TGTGCCAGCAGTTACTTAAGCACAGGGCCAGGGACCCAGTACTTC	CASSYLSTGPGTQYF
TRBV5-8	TRBD2	many	TRBJ2-3	TGTGCCAGCAGCACCGGGACTAGCGGGAGCACAGATACGCAGTATTTT	CASSTGTSGSTDTQYF
TRBV7-3	-	-	TRBJ1-2	TGTGCCAGCAGCTTAGGACGTACGGGCTACACCTTC	CASSLGRTGYTF
TRBV12-3/TRBV12-4	-	few	TRBJ2-1	TGTGCCAGCAGTCAATCACTCGTCCGGGGCTACAATGAGCAGTTCTTC	CASSQSLVRGYNEQFF
TRBV20-1	TRBD2	-	TRBJ2-2	TGCAGTGCTAAGAGCGGGAGTAACGCCGGGGAGCTGTTTTTT	CSAKSGSNAGELFF
TRBV6-2/TRBV6-3	-	-	TRBJ1-5	TGTGCCACCAACCGTCCCCATCCCGGGGGGCGTAGCAATCAGCCCCAGCATTTT	CATNRPHPGGRSNQPQHF
TRBV12-3/TRBV12-4	-	-	TRBJ1-6	TGTGCCAGCAGTTTGGCTGCCGGGGTGGGGAATTCACCCCTCCACTTT	CASSLAAGVGNSPLHF
TRBV7-2	-	few	TRBJ2-7	TGTGCCAGCAGCTTAGATCGGATAGGGCCCTACGAGCAGTACTTC	CASSLDRIGPYEQYF
TRBV7-2	TRBD1	-	TRBJ1-2	TGTGCCAGCAGCCAACCCGAATATAGGACAGGGTATGGCTACACCTTC	CASSQPEYRTGYGYTF
TRBV10-3	TRBD1	few	TRBJ1-1	TGTGCCACCCGACCGGGACAGAATTTGAACACTGAAGCTTTCTTT	CATRPGQNLNTEAFF